The 13 T cell receptor beta chains listed next were all sequenced from one sample in a study of CD8 T cells in Susac syndrome. With random hexamers, roughly 0.45 to 1 ug RNA was reverse transcribed. MiXCR, applied by TCRdb to the immunoSEQ multiplex PCR reads, yields one record per CDR3 protein. Among hundreds of thousands of distinct CDR3 sequences, more than 80% were seen once, and the ten largest hold about 0.12%. The specimen sequenced was CD8+ T cells from PBMCs. The origin of the receptors is a human donor with multiple sclerosis.

The rearrangement uses TRBV7-9 and TRBJ2-1, with TRBD2 matching over 8 bases. The CDR3 runs to 16 residues. The germline V gene encodes CDR1 SEHNR and CDR2 FQNEAQ (reference sequence). The trim removed 5 bases at V and 4 bases at J, leaving 10 bases unmatched. CDR3 nucleotide sequence: TGTGCCAGCAGCGGACTTCTACTAGCGGAATACAATGAGCAGTTCTTC. Its translation: CASSGLLLAEYNEQFF.

CDR3 in amino acids: CAWSGLGPNEQFF. The DNA of the CDR3 is TGTGCCTGGAGCGGTTTGGGCCCGAATGAGCAGTTCTTC. The rearrangement links TRBV30 to TRBJ2-1, with D unresolved. Trimming shortened V by 3 bases and J by 7 bases, and 13 bases separated the two germline ends. Germline V gene data show CDR1 as GTSNPN and CDR2 as SVGIG (reference sequence). The CDR3 loop spans 13 amino acids.

V and J are TRBV6-1 and TRBJ2-3; no firm D call. The CDR3 is made up of 12 amino acids. Trimming left V 3 bases short and J 4 bases short, with 5 bases between. Germline CDR1 is MNHNS and CDR2 is SASEGT. CDR3 in DNA: TGTGCCAGCAGTGATTGGGCAGATACGCAGTATTTT. Translated: CASSDWADTQYF.

The V gene is TRBV5-1, the J gene TRBJ2-2, with D unresolved. The CDR3 runs to 16 residues. The germline V gene encodes CDR1 SGHRS and CDR2 YFSETQ. Trimming took off 5 bases at V and 2 bases at J, with 16 bases between the two ends. The CDR3 loop reads CASRFRPLKNTGELFF. DNA for the CDR3: TGCGCCAGCAGATTCCGGCCACTCAAAAACACCGGGGAGCTGTTTTTT.

This chain uses TRBV4-1 with TRBJ2-7, with 13 positions matching TRBD2. J gave up 4 bases and V 1 base, and 4 bases lay outside the gene matches. The CDR3 covers 16 residues. Germline V gives CDR1 MGHRA, CDR2 YSYEKL. CDR3 nucleotides: TGCGCCAGCAGCCAAGGGTTACTAGCGGGAGGGTACGAGCAGTACTTC. This gives the protein CASSQGLLAGGYEQYF.

The table lists this clonotype with a few counts. The rearrangement joins TRBV10-2 to TRBJ2-2, with 11 bases lining up with TRBD2. CDR3 size: 14 residues. Germline-derived CDR1 and CDR2 are WSHSY and SAAADI. With V trimmed by 8 bases and J by 2 bases, 1 base remained unmatched. As DNA, the CDR3 is TGCGCCAGCGGGACTAGCGGTAACACCGGGGAGCTGTTTTTT. Encoded protein: CASGTSGNTGELFF.

The J gene is TRBJ1-1, the V gene TRBV30; D is ambiguous. Trimming shortened V by 3 bases and J by 0 bases, and 2 bases separated the two germline ends. Germline V gene sequence: CDR1 GTSNPN, CDR2 SVGIG (reference sequence). The CDR3 sequence is 11 residues long. The CDR3 protein is CAWRLNTEAFF. The CDR3 coding sequence is TGTGCCTGGAGGTTGAACACTGAAGCTTTCTTT. The variable domain in full, with the rest retrieved from reference TRBV30 and TRBJ1-1, is SQTIHQWPATLVQPVGSPLSLECTVEGTSNPNLYWYRQAAGRGLQLLFYSVGIGQISSEVPQNLSASRPQDRQFILSSKKLLLSDSGFYLCAWRLNTEAFFGQGTRLTVV.

The chain uses TRBV10-3 and TRBJ2-7; D gene unclear. Trimming removed 3 bases from V and 6 bases from J, with 12 bases in between. Germline V CDR1 and CDR2: ENHRY, SYGVKD. This CDR3 spans 13 amino acids. The CDR3 reads CAISDQRLLEQYF. The CDR3, as DNA: TGTGCCATCAGTGACCAACGACTCCTCGAGCAGTACTTC.

This chain uses TRBV20-1 with TRBJ1-1; D is uncertain. The CDR3 loop spans 16 amino acids. Trimming shortened V by 5 bases and J by 14 bases, and 33 bases separated the two germline ends. Per the germline V gene, CDR1 is DFQATT and CDR2 is SNEGSKA (reference sequence). The CDR3 reads CSARILGQGVVSGIFF. The CDR3 nucleotides are TGCAGTGCTCGAATACTTGGCCAAGGAGTCGTGTCCGGAATCTTCTTT.

This clonotype has just one count. This chain joins TRBV6-5 and TRBJ2-7; D possibly corresponds to TRBD1 (6 bases). Trimming took 9 bases from V and 0 from J, leaving 12 bases between them. CDR3 length: 13 amino acids. The germline CDR1 and CDR2 sequences are MNHEY and SVGAGI. The CDR3 bases are TGTGCCAGAGCCCGGACAGCCTCCTACGAGCAGTACTTC. Encoded protein: CARARTASYEQYF.

The gene calls are TRBV12-3 or TRBV12-4 and TRBJ2-1; a weak D match, TRBD1 (6 bases). The length of the CDR3 is 11 residues. V lost 9 bases to trimming and J lost 6 bases, with 9 bases between them. The CDR3 reads CASGGGNEQFF. CDR3 in DNA: TGTGCCAGTGGGGGCGGCAATGAGCAGTTCTTC.

The chain uses TRBV27 and TRBJ1-4; D unresolved. Per germline, CDR1 MNHEY and CDR2 SMNVEV (reference sequence). The V end was cut by 6 bases, the J end by 0 bases, with 8 bases between. This CDR3 region has 14 residues. CDR3 DNA: TGTGCCAGCAGGCCCGGTACAACTAATGAAAAACTGTTTTTT. Its protein is CASRPGTTNEKLFF.

This clonotype has a single count. As DNA, the CDR3 is TGCAGTGCTAGCAGAGATAGGCCTAGCGGGTACAATGAGCAGTTCTTC. Translated, it gives CSASRDRPSGYNEQFF. The J gene is TRBJ2-1, the V gene TRBV20-1, with 8 bases lining up with TRBD2. V lost 3 bases to trimming and J lost 4 bases; unmatched junction nucleotides: 11. The germline V gene has CDR1 DFQATT and CDR2 SNEGSKA (reference sequence). This CDR3 has 16 residues.